A single sample is the source of the 2 T cell receptor beta chains below, sequenced in a study of blood T cell repertoires in COVID-19. TCRdb keeps only in-frame clones here, not all; method: immunoSEQ multiplex PCR. The profile shows approximately 280,000 clones, approximately 90% of them singletons. The sequenced material came from peripheral blood. These receptors originate from a man aged 35 to 55 with acute or convalescent COVID-19.

The chain carries TRBV11-3 and TRBJ2-5, with a tentative D call TRBD1 (5 bases). Germline lookup yields CDR1 SGHNT and CDR2 YENEEA. The CDR3 consists of 12 residues. V shed 5 bases and J shed 2 bases, with 6 bases lying between them. CDR3 residues: CASSRTQETQYF. CDR3 nucleotide sequence: TGTGCCAGCAGCCGGACACAAGAGACCCAGTACTTC.

The chain employs TRBV29-1 and TRBJ2-1; 11 bases match TRBD2. CDR3 length: 14 amino acids. CDR1 and CDR2 from the germline V gene are SQVTM and ANQGSEA. V shed 4 bases and J 4 bases; nucleotides not matched to a gene: 3. The CDR3 loop reads CSVGPSGGYNEQFF. In DNA form, the CDR3 reads TGCAGCGTTGGACCTAGCGGGGGGTACAATGAGCAGTTCTTC.